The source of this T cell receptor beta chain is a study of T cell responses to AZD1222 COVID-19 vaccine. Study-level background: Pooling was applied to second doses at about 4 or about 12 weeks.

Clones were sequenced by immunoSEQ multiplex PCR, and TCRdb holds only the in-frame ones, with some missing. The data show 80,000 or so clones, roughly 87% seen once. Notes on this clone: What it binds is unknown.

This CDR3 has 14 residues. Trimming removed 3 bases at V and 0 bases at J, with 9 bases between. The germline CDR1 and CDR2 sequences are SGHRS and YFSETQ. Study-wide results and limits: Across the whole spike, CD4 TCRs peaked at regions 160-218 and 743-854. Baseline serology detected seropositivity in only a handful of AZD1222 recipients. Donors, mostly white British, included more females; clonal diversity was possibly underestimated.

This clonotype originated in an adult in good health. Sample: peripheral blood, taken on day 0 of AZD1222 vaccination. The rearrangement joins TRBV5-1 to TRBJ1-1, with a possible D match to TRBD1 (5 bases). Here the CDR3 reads CASSWGKVNTEAFF. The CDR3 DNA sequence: TGCGCCAGCAGCTGGGGGAAAGTGAACACTGAAGCTTTCTTT.